This T cell receptor beta chain was sequenced in a study of radiation and T cells in renal cell carcinoma. Trimming pared 4 bases from V and 7 bases from J, leaving 23 bases between. The CDR3 is made up of 17 amino acids. Looked up from germline, CDR1 is SGDLS and CDR2 is YYNGEE. Remarks on this clone: The antigen remains unidentified.

Time point described: baseline pretreatment blood. As to treatment: 15 Gy SBRT to primary tumor, nephrectomy 4 weeks later. After SBRT, blood was collected at 2 and 4 weeks, plus baseline. Clear cell pathology was present in this patient's renal cell carcinoma. The data were produced by immunoSEQ multiplex PCR, yet TCRdb's version contains in-frame clones alone and is incomplete. Altogether 100,000 to 150,000 clones are present, about four fifths being singletons, with the ten largest covering around 3%. Findings of the study overall: In blood, top tumor clones expanded by 2 weeks, shrinking by 4.

The sequenced sample was blood, obtained from a patient whose treatment included radiotherapy and nephrectomy. V and J are TRBV9 and TRBJ1-4; D is possibly TRBD1 (5 bases). This clonotype originated in a woman in her sixties or seventies with renal cell carcinoma. CDR3 DNA sequence: TGTGCCAGCAGCCCGCAACCTTTAGGAGGGGTTGGTGAAAAACTGTTTTTT. Protein: CASSPQPLGGVGEKLFF.